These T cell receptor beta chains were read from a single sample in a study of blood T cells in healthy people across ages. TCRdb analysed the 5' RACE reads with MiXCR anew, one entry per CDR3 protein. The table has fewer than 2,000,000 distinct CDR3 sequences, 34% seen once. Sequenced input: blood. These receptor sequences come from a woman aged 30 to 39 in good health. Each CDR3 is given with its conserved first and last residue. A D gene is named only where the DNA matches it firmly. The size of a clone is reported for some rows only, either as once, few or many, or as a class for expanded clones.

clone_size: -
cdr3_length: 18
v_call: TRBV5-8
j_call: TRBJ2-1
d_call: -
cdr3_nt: TGTGCCAGCAGCTTGGGTGTGACGGGCGGGGCCCTCTACAATGAGCAGTTCTTC
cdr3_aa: CASSLGVTGGALYNEQFF

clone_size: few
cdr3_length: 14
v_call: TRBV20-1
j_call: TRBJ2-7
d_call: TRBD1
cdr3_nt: TGCAGTGCTAGTTCAAGGGGGCCCTCCTACGAGCAGTACTTC
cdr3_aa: CSASSRGPSYEQYF

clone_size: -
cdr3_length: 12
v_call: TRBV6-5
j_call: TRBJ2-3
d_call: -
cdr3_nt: TGTGCCAGCAGGCGGGAAGGAGATACGCAGTATTTT
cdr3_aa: CASRREGDTQYF

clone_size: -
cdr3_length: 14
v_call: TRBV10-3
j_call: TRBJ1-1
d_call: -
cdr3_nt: TGTGCCATCAGTGTTTCAGGGGCGGACACTGAAGCTTTCTTT
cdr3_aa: CAISVSGADTEAFF

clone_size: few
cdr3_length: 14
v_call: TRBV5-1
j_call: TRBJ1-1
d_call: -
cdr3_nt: TGCGCCAGCAGCTTGGATCAGAGGGGCACTGAAGCTTTCTTT
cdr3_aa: CASSLDQRGTEAFF

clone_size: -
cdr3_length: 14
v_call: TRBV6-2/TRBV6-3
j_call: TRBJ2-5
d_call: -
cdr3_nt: TGTGCCAGCAGTTACAAGGACCCTCTGATGACCCAGTACTTC
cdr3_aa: CASSYKDPLMTQYF

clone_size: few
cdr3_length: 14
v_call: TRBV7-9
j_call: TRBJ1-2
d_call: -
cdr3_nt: TGTGCCAGCAGCTTAGACGGGGGGCCGGGGGGCTACACCTTC
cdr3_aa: CASSLDGGPGGYTF

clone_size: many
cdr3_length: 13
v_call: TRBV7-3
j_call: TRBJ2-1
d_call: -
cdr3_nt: TGTGCCAGCAGCTTAAGGATTAGTGGGGCGCAGTTCTTC
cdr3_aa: CASSLRISGAQFF

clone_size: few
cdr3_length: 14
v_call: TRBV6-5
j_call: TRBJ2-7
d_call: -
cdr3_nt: TGTGCCAGCAGTTACGGTGGGGTAGACGGCGAGCAGTACTTC
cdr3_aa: CASSYGGVDGEQYF

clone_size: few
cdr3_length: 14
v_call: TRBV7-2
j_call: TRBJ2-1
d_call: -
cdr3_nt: TGTGCCAGCAGACCCACCCGGGACGACAATGAGCAGTTCTTC
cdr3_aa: CASRPTRDDNEQFF

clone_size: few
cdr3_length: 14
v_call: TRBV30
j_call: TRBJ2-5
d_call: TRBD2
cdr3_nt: TGTGCCTGGAGTGTAACTAGCGTAGGGGAGACCCAGTACTTC
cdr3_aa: CAWSVTSVGETQYF

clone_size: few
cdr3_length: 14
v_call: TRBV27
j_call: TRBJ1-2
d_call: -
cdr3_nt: TGTGCCAGCAGCCCCTCCGCAAGGCGCTATGGCTACACCTTC
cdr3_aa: CASSPSARRYGYTF

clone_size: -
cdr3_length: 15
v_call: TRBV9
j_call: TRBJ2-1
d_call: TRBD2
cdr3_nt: TGTGCCAGCAGCACCCTAGCGGGAGGAGATAATGAGCAGTTCTTC
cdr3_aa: CASSTLAGGDNEQFF

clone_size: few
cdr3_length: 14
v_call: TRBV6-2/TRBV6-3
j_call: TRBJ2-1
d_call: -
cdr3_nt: TGTGCCAGCAGTTTCGCATCGGGAGTTAGGGAGCAGTTCTTC
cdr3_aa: CASSFASGVREQFF

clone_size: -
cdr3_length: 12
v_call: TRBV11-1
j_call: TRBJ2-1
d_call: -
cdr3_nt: TGTGCCGGCAGCCCCCGACAGGGAGGCCAGTTCTTC
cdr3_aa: CAGSPRQGGQFF

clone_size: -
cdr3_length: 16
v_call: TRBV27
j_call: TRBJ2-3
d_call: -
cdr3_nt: TGTGCCAGCAGTTTATCGACGGGGTATCGCACAGATGCGCAGTATTTT
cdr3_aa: CASSLSTGYRTDAQYF

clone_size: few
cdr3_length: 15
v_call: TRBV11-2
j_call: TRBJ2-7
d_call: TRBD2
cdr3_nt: TGTACCAGCAGTATTAGGGCTAGCGGGGGCTACGAGCAGTACTTC
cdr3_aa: CTSSIRASGGYEQYF

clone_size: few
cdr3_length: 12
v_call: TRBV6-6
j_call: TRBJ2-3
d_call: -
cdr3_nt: TGTGCCAGCAAGAGTTCTACAGATACGCAGTATTTT
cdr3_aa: CASKSSTDTQYF

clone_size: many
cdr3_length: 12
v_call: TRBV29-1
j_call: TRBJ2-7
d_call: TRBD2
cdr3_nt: TGCAGCGCTCGGGAGGGGTCGGGTGAGCAGTACTTC
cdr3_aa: CSAREGSGEQYF

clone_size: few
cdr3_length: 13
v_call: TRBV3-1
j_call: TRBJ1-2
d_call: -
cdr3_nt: TGTGCCAGCAGCCAAACCTTAGGGTATGGCTACACCTTC
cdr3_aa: CASSQTLGYGYTF

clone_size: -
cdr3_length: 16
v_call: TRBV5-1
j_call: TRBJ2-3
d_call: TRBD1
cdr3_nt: TGCGCCAGCAGCGCACGACAGGGGGCTAGCACAGATACGCAGTATTTT
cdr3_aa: CASSARQGASTDTQYF

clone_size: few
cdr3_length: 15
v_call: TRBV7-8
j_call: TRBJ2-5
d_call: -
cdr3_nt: TGTGCCAGCAGCTTAGCTGTGGTCAGGGAAGAGACCCAGTACTTC
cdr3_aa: CASSLAVVREETQYF

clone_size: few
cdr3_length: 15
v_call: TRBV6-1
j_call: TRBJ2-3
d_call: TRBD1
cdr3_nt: TGTGCCAGCCTTGAGGGGGCAGGGAACACAGATACGCAGTATTTT
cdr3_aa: CASLEGAGNTDTQYF

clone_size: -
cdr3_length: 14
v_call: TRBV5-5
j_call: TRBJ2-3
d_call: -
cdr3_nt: TGTGCCAACAGCCACCGGACGAGCACAGATACGCAGTATTTT
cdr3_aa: CANSHRTSTDTQYF

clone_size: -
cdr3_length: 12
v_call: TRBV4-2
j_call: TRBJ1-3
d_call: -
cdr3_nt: TGTGCCAGCAGCCAAGGTGGAAACACCATATATTTT
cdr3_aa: CASSQGGNTIYF

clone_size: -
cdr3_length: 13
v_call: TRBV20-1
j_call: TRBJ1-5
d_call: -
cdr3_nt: TGCAGTGCCCTCGGTTCTGGCAATCCGCCCCAGCATTTT
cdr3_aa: CSALGSGNPPQHF

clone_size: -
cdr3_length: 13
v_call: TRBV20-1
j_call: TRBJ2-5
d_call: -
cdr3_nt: TGCAGTGCGCCCGGACAGTTTCAAGAGACCCAGTACTTC
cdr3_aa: CSAPGQFQETQYF

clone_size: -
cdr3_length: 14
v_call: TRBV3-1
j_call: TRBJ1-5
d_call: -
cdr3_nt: TGTGCCAGCAGTACGGGGGAGGGCAATCAGCCCCAGCATTTT
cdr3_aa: CASSTGEGNQPQHF

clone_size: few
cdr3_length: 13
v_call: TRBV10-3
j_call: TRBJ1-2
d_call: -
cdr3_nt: TGTGCCATCAGTGACGGCAGGCCCTATGGCTACACCTTC
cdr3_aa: CAISDGRPYGYTF

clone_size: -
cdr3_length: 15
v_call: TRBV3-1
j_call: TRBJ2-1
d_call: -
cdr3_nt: TGTGCCAGCAGCCGCCGGACGGCTTCCTACAATGAGCAGTTCTTC
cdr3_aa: CASSRRTASYNEQFF

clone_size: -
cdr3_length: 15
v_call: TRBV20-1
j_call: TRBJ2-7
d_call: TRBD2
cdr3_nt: TGCAGTGCTAGAGATGGCGGGGGGGCGTCCTACGAGCAGTACTTC
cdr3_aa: CSARDGGGASYEQYF

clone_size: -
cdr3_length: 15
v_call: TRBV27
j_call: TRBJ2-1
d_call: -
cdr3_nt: TGTGCCAGCAGTTTAAAGGGGCCGTGGATGAATGAGCAGTTCTTC
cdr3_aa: CASSLKGPWMNEQFF

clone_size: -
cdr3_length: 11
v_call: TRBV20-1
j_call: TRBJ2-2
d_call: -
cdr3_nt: TGCAGTGCCGGGGGCCCCGGGGAGCTGTTTTTT
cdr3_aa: CSAGGPGELFF

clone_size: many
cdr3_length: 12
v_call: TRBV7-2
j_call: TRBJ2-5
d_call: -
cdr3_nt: TGTGCCAGCAGTCAGGGGACGAAGACCCAGTACTTC
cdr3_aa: CASSQGTKTQYF

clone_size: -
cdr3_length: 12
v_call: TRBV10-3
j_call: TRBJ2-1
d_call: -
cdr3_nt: TGTGCCGTCCACGTGGGGCGAAATGAGCAGTTCTTC
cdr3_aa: CAVHVGRNEQFF

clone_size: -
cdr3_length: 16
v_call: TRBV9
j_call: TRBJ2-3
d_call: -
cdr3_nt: TGTGCCAGCAGCGTAGATCCCCAGGGGGGAACAGATACGCAGTATTTT
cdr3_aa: CASSVDPQGGTDTQYF

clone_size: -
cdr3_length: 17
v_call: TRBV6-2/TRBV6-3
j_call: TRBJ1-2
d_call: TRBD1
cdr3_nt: TGTGCCAGCAGTCTCTATCCGGGACAGGGAACCATCTATGGCTACACCTTC
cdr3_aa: CASSLYPGQGTIYGYTF

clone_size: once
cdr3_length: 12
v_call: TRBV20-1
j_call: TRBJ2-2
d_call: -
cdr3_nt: TGCAGTGCTAGGAGGAGCACCGAGGAGCTGTTTTTT
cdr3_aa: CSARRSTEELFF

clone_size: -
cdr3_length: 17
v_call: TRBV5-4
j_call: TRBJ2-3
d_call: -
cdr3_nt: TGTGCCAGCAGCCCCGTCCCCGGGGAGGTGGGCACAGATACGCAGTATTTT
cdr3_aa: CASSPVPGEVGTDTQYF

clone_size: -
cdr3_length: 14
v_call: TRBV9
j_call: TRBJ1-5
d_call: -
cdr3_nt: TGTGCCAGCAGTTTAGGGCAGTATAATCAGCCCCAGCATTTT
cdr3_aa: CASSLGQYNQPQHF

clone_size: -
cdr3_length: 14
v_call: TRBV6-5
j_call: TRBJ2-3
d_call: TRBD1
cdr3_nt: TGTGCCAGCAGAGAGGGGGCTAGCACAGATACGCAGTATTTT
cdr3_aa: CASREGASTDTQYF

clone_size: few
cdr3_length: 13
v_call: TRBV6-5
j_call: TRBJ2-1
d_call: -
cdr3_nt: TGTGCCAGCAGTTCCTACGATTACAATGAGCAGTTCTTC
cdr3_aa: CASSSYDYNEQFF

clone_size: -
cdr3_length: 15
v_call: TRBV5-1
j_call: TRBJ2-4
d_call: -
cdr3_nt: TGCGCCAGCAGCACCAAGCCGGACTACCTCGGCATTCAGTACTTC
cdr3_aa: CASSTKPDYLGIQYF

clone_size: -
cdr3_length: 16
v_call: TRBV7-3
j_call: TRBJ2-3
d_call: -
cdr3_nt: TGTGCCAGCAGCCTCTCGCCGGACCAAAGAACAGATACGCAGTATTTT
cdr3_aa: CASSLSPDQRTDTQYF

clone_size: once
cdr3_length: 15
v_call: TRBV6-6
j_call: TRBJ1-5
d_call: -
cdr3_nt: TGTGCCAGCAGTTACGAAGGGGTTGGGAATCGGCCCCAGCATTTT
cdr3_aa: CASSYEGVGNRPQHF

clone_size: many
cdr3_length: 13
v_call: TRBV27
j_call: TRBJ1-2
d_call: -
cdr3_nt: TGTGCCAGCAGTGTACAGGGTAACTATGGCTACACCTTC
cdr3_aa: CASSVQGNYGYTF

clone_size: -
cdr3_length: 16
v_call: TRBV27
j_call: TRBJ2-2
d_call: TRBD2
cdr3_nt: TGTGCCAGCGGGGGACTAGCGGGAGTAGGTACCGGGGAGCTGTTTTTT
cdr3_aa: CASGGLAGVGTGELFF

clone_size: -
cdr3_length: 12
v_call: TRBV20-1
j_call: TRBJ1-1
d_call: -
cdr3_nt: TGCAGTGCTTACGTCAGGGACACTGAAGCTTTCTTT
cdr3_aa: CSAYVRDTEAFF

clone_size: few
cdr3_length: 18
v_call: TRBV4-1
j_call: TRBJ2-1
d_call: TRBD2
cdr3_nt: TGCGCCAGCAGCCAAGATGTTAGCGGGACGCTCTCCTACAATGAGCAGTTCTTC
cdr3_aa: CASSQDVSGTLSYNEQFF

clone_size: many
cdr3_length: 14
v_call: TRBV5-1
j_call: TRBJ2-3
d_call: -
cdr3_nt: TGTGCCAGCAGCTCTCCGGACAGCACAGATACGCAGTATTTT
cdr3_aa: CASSSPDSTDTQYF

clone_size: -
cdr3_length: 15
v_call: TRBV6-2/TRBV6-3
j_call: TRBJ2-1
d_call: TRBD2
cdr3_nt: TGTGCCAGCAGTGGACTAGCGGCCTCCTACAATGAGCAGTTCTTC
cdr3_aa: CASSGLAASYNEQFF

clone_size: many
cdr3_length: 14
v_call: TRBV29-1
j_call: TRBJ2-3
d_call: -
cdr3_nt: TGCAGCGTTGACGGGGTTGATGGCACAGATACGCAGTATTTT
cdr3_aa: CSVDGVDGTDTQYF

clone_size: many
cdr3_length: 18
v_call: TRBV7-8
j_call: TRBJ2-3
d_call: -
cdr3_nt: TGTGCCAGCAGCCTCACTCACAAAACAGGGTGGAGCACAGATACGCAGTATTTT
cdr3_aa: CASSLTHKTGWSTDTQYF

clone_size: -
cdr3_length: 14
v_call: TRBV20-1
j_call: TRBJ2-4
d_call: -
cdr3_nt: TGCAGTGCTAGAGATTGGACTGCCAAAAACATTCAGTACTTC
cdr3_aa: CSARDWTAKNIQYF

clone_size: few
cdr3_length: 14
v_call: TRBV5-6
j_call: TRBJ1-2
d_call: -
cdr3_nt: TGTGCCAGCGATCGACGGGACGGACTTCGGGGCTACACCTTC
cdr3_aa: CASDRRDGLRGYTF

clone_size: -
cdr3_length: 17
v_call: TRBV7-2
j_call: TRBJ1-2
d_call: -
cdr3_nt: TGTGCCAGCAGCTCCCCGTGGGGCACTCTGGTCCCTTATGGCTACACCTTC
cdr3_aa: CASSSPWGTLVPYGYTF

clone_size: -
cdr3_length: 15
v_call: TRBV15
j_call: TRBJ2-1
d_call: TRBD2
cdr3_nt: TGTGCCACCAGCTACACTAGCGGGAGTAGTGATGAGCAGTTCTTC
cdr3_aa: CATSYTSGSSDEQFF

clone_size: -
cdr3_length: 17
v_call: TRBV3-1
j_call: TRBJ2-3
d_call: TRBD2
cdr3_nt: TGTGCCAGCAGCCAAGAGAGGAGCGGGAGAGGGGCAGATACGCAGTATTTT
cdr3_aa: CASSQERSGRGADTQYF

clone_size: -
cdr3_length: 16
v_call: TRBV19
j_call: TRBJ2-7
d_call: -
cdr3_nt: TGTGCCAGTAGTATATACGGCGGTGGATCCACCTACGAGCAGTACTTC
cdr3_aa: CASSIYGGGSTYEQYF